This record looks at one T cell receptor beta chain sequence and its context. The antigen remains undetermined. The CDR3 has 11 amino acids. The germline gives CDR1 MDHEN, CDR2 SYDVKM. The donors were members of the validation cohort, which comprised 120 subjects and was separate from the first cohort of roughly 700 subjects. These data come from a study of cytomegalovirus exposure and HLA in healthy donors. Findings of the study overall: Among TCR beta chains, those listed as cytomegalovirus-associated numbered under 200. The classifier reportedly diagnosed cytomegalovirus status with high sensitivity and specificity.

The assay was immunoSEQ multiplex PCR, and TCRdb's table has in-frame clones only and misses some. The data show 200,000 to 250,000 clones, less than 85% seen once. This sequence was found in a woman between 18 and 30 years old in good health and CMV-seronegative. The sample taken for sequencing was PBMCs. This sequence joins TRBV28 and TRBJ1-3; D call uncertain. The CDR3 protein is CASSGGDTIYF. The CDR3 bases are TGTGCAAGTTCGGGCGGGGACACCATATATTTT.